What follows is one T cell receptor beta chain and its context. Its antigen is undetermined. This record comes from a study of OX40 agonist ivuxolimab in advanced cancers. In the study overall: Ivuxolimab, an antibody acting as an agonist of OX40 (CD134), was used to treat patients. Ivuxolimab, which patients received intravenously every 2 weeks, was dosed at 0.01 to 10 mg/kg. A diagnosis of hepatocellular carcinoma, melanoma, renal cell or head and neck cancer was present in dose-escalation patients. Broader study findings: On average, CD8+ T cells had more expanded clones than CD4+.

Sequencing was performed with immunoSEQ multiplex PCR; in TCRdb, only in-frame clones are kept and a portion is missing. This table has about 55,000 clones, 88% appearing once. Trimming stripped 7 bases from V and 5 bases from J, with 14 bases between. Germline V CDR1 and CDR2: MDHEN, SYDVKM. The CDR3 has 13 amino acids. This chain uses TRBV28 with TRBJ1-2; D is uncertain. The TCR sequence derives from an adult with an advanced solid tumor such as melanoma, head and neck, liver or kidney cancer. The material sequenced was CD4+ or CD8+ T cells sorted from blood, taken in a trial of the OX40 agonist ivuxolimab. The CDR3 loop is CASTSVGPYGYTF. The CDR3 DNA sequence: TGTGCCAGCACCTCGGTTGGCCCGTATGGCTACACCTTC.